This T cell receptor beta chain derives from a study of blood T cell repertoires in COVID-19. The length of the CDR3 is 14 residues. CDR1 and CDR2 (germline): SSHAT, FNYEAQ (reference sequence). TCRdb keeps only in-frame clones here, not all; method: immunoSEQ multiplex PCR. The data contain about 43,000 clones, about nine tenths of them seen just once; the ten biggest clones take up just under 8.5%. With respect to this clone: One end of the junction does not line up with germline, which may come from a read error.

The sample consisted of peripheral blood. This sequence originates from a man between 60 and 75 years old with active COVID-19. This sequence joins TRBV7-7 and TRBJ2-7; 9 bases map to TRBD2. The CDR3 here is CASSPTSGAYEQYF. The DNA for the CDR3 is TGTGCTAGCAGCCCGACTAGCGGAGCCTACGAGCAGTACTTC.